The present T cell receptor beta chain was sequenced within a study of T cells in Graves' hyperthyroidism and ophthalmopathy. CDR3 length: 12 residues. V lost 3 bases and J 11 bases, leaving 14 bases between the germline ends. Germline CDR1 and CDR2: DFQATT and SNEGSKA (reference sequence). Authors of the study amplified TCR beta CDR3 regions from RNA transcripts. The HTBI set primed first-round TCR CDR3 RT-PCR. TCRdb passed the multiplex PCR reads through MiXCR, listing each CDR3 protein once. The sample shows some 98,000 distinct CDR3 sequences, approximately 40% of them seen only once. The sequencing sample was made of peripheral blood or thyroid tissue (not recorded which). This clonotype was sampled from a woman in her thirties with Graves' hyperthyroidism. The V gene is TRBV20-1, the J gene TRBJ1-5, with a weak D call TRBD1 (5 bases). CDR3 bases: TGCAGTGCTAGGGGCAGGGTGGAGACCCAGCATTTT. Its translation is CSARGRVETQHF.